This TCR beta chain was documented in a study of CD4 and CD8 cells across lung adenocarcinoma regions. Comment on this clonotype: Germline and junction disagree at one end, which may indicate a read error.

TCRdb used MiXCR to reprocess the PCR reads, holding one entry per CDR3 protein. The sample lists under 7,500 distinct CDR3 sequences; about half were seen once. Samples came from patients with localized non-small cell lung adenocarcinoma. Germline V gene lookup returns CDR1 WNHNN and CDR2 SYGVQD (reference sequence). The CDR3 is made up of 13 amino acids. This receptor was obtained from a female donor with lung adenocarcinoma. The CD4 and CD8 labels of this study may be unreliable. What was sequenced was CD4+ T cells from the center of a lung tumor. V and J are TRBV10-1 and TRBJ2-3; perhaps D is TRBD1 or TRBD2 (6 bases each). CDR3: CATGGQDTDTQYF. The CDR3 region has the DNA TGCGCCACCGGGGGCCAAGATACAGATACGCAGTACTTT.